One and the same sample provided the 20 T cell receptor beta chains below, sequenced in a study of T cells expressing NK-cell markers. TCRdb reanalyzed the 5' RACE reads, giving one entry per CDR3 protein sequence and no DNA. Recorded for this sample: about 460,000 distinct CDR3 sequences. Sequencing was performed on blood T cells: a sorted CD56 or NKG2C T cell subset, CD4+ or CD8+ T cells, or bulk PBMC T cells (not recorded which). The receptors were gathered from a woman between 50 and 59 years old in good health.

The genes are TRBV28 and TRBJ1-1. The CDR3 loop spans 13 amino acids. CDR1 MDHEN and CDR2 SYDVKM come from the germline V gene. The CDR3 spells CASLVHQNTEAFF.

The CDR3 region is CAGGPKNQPQHF. This chain uses TRBV21-1 with TRBJ1-5; as DNA is missing, the TRBD1 call by TCRdb cannot be tested. TRBV21-1 counts as a pseudogene. The CDR3 loop spans 12 amino acids.

The chain carries TRBV5-1 and TRBJ2-3; TCRdb names TRBD2, which stays unverified in the absence of DNA. CDR3 length equals 16 residues. Germline V CDR1 and CDR2: SGHRS, YFSETQ. CDR3 loop: CASSLGTGRYTDTQYF. The full variable domain, rest sourced from reference TRBV5-1 and TRBJ2-3, is KAGVTQTPRYLIKTRGQQVTLSCSPISGHRSVSWYQQTPGQGLQFLFEYFSETQRNKGNFPGRFSGRQFSNSRSEMNVSTLELGDSALYLCASSLGTGRYTDTQYFGPGTRLTVL.

The J gene is TRBJ2-7, the V gene TRBV3-1; TCRdb's D call, TRBD2, is unchecked because there is no DNA. CDR1 LGHDT and CDR2 YNNKEL come from the germline V gene (reference sequence). CDR3 size: 14 residues. The CDR3 here is CASSSGRQYYEQYF.

The chain combines TRBV29-1 with TRBJ2-6; TCRdb's assignment of TRBD1 cannot be checked, as there is no DNA. The CDR3 contains 16 residues. Germline V gene lookup returns CDR1 SQVTM and CDR2 ANQGSEA. CDR3 residues: CSVDGQGGSGANVLTF.

V and J are TRBV12-3 or TRBV12-4 and TRBJ2-1. The CDR3 spans 14 residues. The CDR3 spells CASSQAVSYNEQFF.

CDR3 region: CAVQGPYEQYF. The V and J genes are TRBV10-3 and TRBJ2-7; TCRdb gives TRBD1 as the D gene, but with no DNA this cannot be confirmed. The germline V gene has CDR1 ENHRY and CDR2 SYGVKD. The CDR3 contains 11 residues.

The genes are TRBV29-1 and TRBJ2-7; TCRdb outputs TRBD2, but without DNA this stays unchecked. The CDR3 totals 15 residues. Germline CDR1 and CDR2: SQVTM and ANQGSEA. The CDR3 is CSVAIGAGGSYEQYF.

This chain connects TRBV20-1 to TRBJ2-2; TCRdb outputs TRBD1, but without DNA this stays unchecked. The CDR3 totals 14 residues. CDR1 and CDR2 from the germline V gene are DFQATT and SNEGSKA (reference sequence). This chain's CDR3 is CSAPRTGIGGELFF.

The genes are TRBV6-1 and TRBJ2-2; TCRdb picks TRBD1, but there is no DNA to check that call. Germline V lookup: CDR1 MNHNS, CDR2 SASEGT. The CDR3 length is 14 residues. The CDR3 sequence: CASGDRLNTGELFF.

The V gene is TRBV11-2, the J gene TRBJ2-7; lacking DNA, the TRBD2 call made by TCRdb goes unchecked. This CDR3 has 15 amino acids. Germline CDR1 and CDR2: SGHAT and FQNNGV. CDR3 sequence: CASSLTESLPYEQYF.

The V gene is TRBV4-1, the J gene TRBJ2-1; TCRdb's D call, TRBD1, is unchecked because there is no DNA. This CDR3 region has 16 residues. Germline V CDR1 and CDR2: MGHRA, YSYEKL. CDR3: CASRPSGGQGVWEQFF.

This rearrangement joins TRBV12-3 or TRBV12-4 to TRBJ1-2. This CDR3 contains 11 residues. The CDR3 is CASRATAGYTF.

This chain uses TRBV5-1 with TRBJ1-6. Germline V gene sequence: CDR1 SGHRS, CDR2 YFSETQ. This CDR3 is built from 11 residues. The CDR3 here is CAGGPDSPLHF.

The rearrangement joins TRBV6-6 to TRBJ2-5; TCRdb designates TRBD1, a call that cannot be tested without DNA. The CDR3 sequence is 15 residues long. The germline gives CDR1 MNHNY, CDR2 SVGAGI (reference sequence). The CDR3 loop reads CASSPKAGQGETQYF.

The chain couples TRBV2 to TRBJ2-3; TCRdb outputs TRBD1, but without DNA this stays unchecked. The CDR3 is made up of 15 amino acids. Germline CDR1 reads SNHLY; CDR2 reads FYNNEI. The CDR3 loop is CASSVGTGASDTQYF.

The V and J genes are TRBV4-1 and TRBJ1-1; TCRdb names TRBD1, which stays unverified in the absence of DNA. This CDR3 spans 16 amino acids. Germline V gene data show CDR1 as MGHRA and CDR2 as YSYEKL. The CDR3 here is CASSQEVGTVNTEAFF.

This rearrangement joins TRBV3-1 to TRBJ1-1; the D call of TRBD1 rests on TCRdb alone, since no DNA is present to check it. CDR1 LGHDT and CDR2 YNNKEL come from the germline V gene (reference sequence). The CDR3 runs 13 residues. The chain's CDR3 is CASSERVPTEAFF.

V gene TRBV30 combines with J gene TRBJ2-2; TCRdb gives TRBD1 as the D gene, but with no DNA this cannot be confirmed. Germline V gene data show CDR1 as GTSNPN and CDR2 as SVGIG (reference sequence). The CDR3 loop spans 16 amino acids. The CDR3 region is CAWSVGGQGGTGELFF. The variable domain in full, completed from reference TRBV30 and TRBJ2-2, reads SQTIHQWPATLVQPVGSPLSLECTVEGTSNPNLYWYRQAAGRGLQLLFYSVGIGQISSEVPQNLSASRPQDRQFILSSKKLLLSDSGFYLCAWSVGGQGGTGELFFGEGSRLTVL.

The chain joins TRBV10-3 to TRBJ1-1; absent DNA, TCRdb's TRBD1 call cannot be checked. CDR1 and CDR2 (germline): ENHRY, SYGVKD. The CDR3 extends over 14 amino acids. CDR3: CASRQTGFSTEAFF.